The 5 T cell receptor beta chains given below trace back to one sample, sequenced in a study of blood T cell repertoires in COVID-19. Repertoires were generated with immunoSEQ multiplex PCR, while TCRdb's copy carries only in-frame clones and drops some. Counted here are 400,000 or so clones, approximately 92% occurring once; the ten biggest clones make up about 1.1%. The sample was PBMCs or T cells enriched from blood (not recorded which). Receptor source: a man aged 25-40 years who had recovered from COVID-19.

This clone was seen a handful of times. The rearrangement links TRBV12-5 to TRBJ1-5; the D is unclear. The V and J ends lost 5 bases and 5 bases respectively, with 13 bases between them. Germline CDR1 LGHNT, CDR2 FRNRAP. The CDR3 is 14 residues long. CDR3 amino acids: CASGPSTGHQPQHF. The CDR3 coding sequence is TGTGCTAGTGGTCCCTCAACTGGGCATCAGCCCCAGCATTTT.

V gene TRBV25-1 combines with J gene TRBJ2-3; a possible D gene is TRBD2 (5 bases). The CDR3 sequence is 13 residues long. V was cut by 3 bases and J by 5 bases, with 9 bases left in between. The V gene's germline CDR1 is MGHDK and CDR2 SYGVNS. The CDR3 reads CASSDPGRDTQYF. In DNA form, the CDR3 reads TGTGCCAGCAGTGATCCGGGGAGAGATACGCAGTATTTT.

The CDR3 region has the DNA TGTGCCAGCAGCTTAGGTAGGAGGAGCTCCTACAATGAGCAGTTCTTC. The encoded protein is CASSLGRRSSYNEQFF. The genes are TRBV7-6 and TRBJ2-1; perhaps TRBD2 as D (5 bases). Deletions cut 1 base from V and 0 bases from J, with 10 bases between. CDR3 length equals 16 residues. CDR1 and CDR2 (germline): SGHVS, FNYEAQ.

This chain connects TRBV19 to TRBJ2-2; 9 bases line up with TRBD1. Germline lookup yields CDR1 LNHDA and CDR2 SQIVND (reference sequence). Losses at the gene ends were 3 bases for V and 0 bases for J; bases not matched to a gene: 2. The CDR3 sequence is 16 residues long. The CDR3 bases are TGTGCCAGTAGTATGGGACAGGGCACGAACACCGGGGAGCTGTTTTTT. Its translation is CASSMGQGTNTGELFF.

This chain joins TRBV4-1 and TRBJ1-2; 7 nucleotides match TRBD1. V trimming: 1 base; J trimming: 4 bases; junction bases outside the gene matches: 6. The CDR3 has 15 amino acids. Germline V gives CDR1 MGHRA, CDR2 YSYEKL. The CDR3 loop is CASSQVQGLTYGYTF. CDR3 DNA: TGCGCCAGCAGCCAAGTACAGGGGCTTACCTATGGCTACACCTTC.